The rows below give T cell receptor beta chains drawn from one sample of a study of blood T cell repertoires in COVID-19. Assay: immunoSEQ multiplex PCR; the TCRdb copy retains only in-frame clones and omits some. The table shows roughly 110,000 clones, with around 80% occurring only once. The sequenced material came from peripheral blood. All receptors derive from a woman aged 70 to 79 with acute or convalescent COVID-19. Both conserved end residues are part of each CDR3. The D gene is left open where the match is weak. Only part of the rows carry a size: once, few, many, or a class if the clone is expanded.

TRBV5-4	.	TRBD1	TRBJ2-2	TGTGCCAGCAGCTCCGGGACAGATAACACCGGGGAGCTGTTTTTT	CASSSGTDNTGELFF
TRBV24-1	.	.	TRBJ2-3	TGTGCCACCAGTGACCCAGACCCACAGGGCACAGATACGCAGTATTTT	CATSDPDPQGTDTQYF
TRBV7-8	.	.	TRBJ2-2	TGTGCCACCCAAAGGGAGCGGTTGAACACCGGGGAGCTGTTTTTT	CATQRERLNTGELFF
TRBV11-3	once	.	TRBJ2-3	TGTGCCAGCAGCTCATCAGGACTACAAGTCCCGTATTTT	CASSSSGLQVPYF
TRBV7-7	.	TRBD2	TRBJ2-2	TGTGCCAGCAGCTTGGGACTAGCGGGAGGGCCAAGCACCGGGGAGCTGTTTTTT	CASSLGLAGGPSTGELFF
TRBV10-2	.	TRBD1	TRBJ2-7	TGCGCCAGCAGTGAGTCAGTTGGGGGACAGGGGTTCGTCGAGCAGTACTTC	CASSESVGGQGFVEQYF
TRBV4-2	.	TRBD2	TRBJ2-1	TGTGCCAGCAGCCAAGAAATCGGGGGGAGCTCCTACAATGAGCAGTTCTTC	CASSQEIGGSSYNEQFF
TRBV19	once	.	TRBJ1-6	TGTGCCAGTAGTTCCGGGACTCCTAATTCACCCCTCCACTTT	CASSSGTPNSPLHF
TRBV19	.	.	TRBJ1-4	TGTGCCAGTACCCCAAACAGGGTCGGAAATGAAAAACTGTTTTTT	CASTPNRVGNEKLFF
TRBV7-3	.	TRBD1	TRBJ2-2	TGTGCCAGCAGCCCAACAGGGGCCGGGGAGCTGTTTTTT	CASSPTGAGELFF
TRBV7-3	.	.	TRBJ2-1	TGTGCCAGCAGCTTAAGTGCGGGTCACAATGAGCAGTTCTTC	CASSLSAGHNEQFF
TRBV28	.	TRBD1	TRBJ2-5	TGTGCCAGCAGTTTGCCGGGACAGGCACAAGAGACCCAGTACTTC	CASSLPGQAQETQYF
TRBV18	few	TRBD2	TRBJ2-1	TGTGCCAGCTCTCGAGCAGGTCCTGGACCGGGAGGGCCCTCAGATGAGCAGTTCTTC	CASSRAGPGPGGPSDEQFF
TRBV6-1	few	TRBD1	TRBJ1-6	TGTGCCAGCAGTGAAGAAGGGACAGGGCTTGGTTCACCCCTCCACTTT	CASSEEGTGLGSPLHF
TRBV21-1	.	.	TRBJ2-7	TGTGCCAGCAGCTCCCACGGACTAGCGGGAGTTTCACTCTACGAGCAGTACTTC	CASSSHGLAGVSLYEQYF
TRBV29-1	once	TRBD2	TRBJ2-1	TGCAGCGTTGACTTAGCGGGAGCTGACAATGAGCAGTTCTTC	CSVDLAGADNEQFF
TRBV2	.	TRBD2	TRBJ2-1	TGTGCCAGCAGTAGCCGGACTAGCGGGGCGAATGAGCAGTTCTTC	CASSSRTSGANEQFF
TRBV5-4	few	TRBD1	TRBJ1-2	TGTGCCAGCAGTGCCGGGACAGGCGACTATGGCTACACCTTC	CASSAGTGDYGYTF
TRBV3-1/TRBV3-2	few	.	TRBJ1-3	TGTGCCAGCAGCCCTTTTACCTGGGGGGAACCTGGAAACACCATATATTTT	CASSPFTWGEPGNTIYF
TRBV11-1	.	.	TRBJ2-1	TGTGCCACCGGAAGCTCCGCGGTTCACAATGAGCAGTTCTTC	CATGSSAVHNEQFF
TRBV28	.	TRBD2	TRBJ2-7	TGTGCCAGCAGTTTACCCCCTAGCGGGAAAGGCGAGCAGTACTTC	CASSLPPSGKGEQYF
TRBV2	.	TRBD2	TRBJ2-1	TGTGCCAGCAGTGAGCGGAGCGGGGGAGGGCGTGAGCAGTTCTTC	CASSERSGGGREQFF
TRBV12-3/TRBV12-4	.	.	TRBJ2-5	TGTGCCAGCAGTTTACGTGAGACCCAGTACTTC	CASSLRETQYF
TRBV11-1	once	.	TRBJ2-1	TGTGCCAGCAGCTTAAGGGGCCCCGGTGAGCAGTTCTTC	CASSLRGPGEQFF
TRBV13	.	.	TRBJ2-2	TGTGCCAGCAGCTTAGGACTAGATGTGGTCGGGGAGCTGTTTTTT	CASSLGLDVVGELFF
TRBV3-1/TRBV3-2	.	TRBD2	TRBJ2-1	TGTGCCAGCAGCCAAGGACTAGCGGGAGGGCCGGGGGAGGTCTACAATGAGCAGTTCTTC	CASSQGLAGGPGEVYNEQFF
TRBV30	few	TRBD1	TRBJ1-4	TGTGCCTGGAGTGTGGGGACAGGAGGCGAAAAACTGTTTTTT	CAWSVGTGGEKLFF
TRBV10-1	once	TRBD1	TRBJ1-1	TGCGCCAGCAGTGAGAGGACAGGGGTCATGAACACTGAAGCTTTCTTT	CASSERTGVMNTEAFF
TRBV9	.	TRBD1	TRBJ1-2	TGTGCCAGCAGCCCGGGGACAGGGGTAATAAATGGCTACACCTTC	CASSPGTGVINGYTF
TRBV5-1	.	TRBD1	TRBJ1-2	TGCGCCAGCAGCCTGAGCGAGGGGGCGCACGGCTACACCTTC	CASSLSEGAHGYTF
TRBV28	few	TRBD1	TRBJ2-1	TGTGCCAGCAGTCATGGACAGGGATCCTACAATGAGCAGTTCTTC	CASSHGQGSYNEQFF
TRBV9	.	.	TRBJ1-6	TGTGCCAGCACCCGCGGGCAGGCCGATAATTCACCCCTCCACTTT	CASTRGQADNSPLHF
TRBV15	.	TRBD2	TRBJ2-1	TGTGCCACCAGCATTCCCCTAGCGGGGAACAATGAGCAGTTCTTC	CATSIPLAGNNEQFF
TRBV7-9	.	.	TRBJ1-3	TGTGCCAGCAGCTTAGATCGGGGGAGCTCTGGAAACACCATATATTTT	CASSLDRGSSGNTIYF
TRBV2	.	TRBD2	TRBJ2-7	TGTGCCAGCAGACCAGGCGGGGGTACGTTCTACGAGCAGTACTTC	CASRPGGGTFYEQYF
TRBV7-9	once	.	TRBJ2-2	TGTGCCAGCAGAGGGGGGGCCGTCAGCCCCGGGGAGCTGTTTTTT	CASRGGAVSPGELFF
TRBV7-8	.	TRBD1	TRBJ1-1	TGTGCCAGCAGACCCGCGTGGACAGGGAATACTGAAGCTTTCTTT	CASRPAWTGNTEAFF
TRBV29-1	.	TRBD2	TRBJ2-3	TGCAGCGTTGGTGGGACTAGGCCGGTTCTCACAGATACGCAGTATTTT	CSVGGTRPVLTDTQYF
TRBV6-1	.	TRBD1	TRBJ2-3	TGTGCCAGCAGTGAAGTGGGACAGGTGGGAGATACGCAGTATTTT	CASSEVGQVGDTQYF
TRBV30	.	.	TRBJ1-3	TGTGCCTGGAGCCCCGGGGACACTGGAAACACCATATATTTT	CAWSPGDTGNTIYF
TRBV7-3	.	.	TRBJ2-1	TGTGCCAGCAGCTTAGGTCGGTACAATGAGCAGTTCTTC	CASSLGRYNEQFF
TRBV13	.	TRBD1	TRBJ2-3	TGTGCCAGCAGCGTAGACCGGGGACAGGGGGGGACAGATACGCAGTATTTT	CASSVDRGQGGTDTQYF
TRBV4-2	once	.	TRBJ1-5	TGTGCCAGCAGCCAAGATCGACAGCATAGCAATCAGCCCCAGCATTTT	CASSQDRQHSNQPQHF
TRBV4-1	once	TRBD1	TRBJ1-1	TGCGCCAGCAGCCAACCGAGGACAGGGGGTACTGAAGCTTTCTTT	CASSQPRTGGTEAFF
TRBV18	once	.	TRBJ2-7	TGTGCCAGCTCACCAGAGGCACAGGGCTGGGACGAGCAGTACTTC	CASSPEAQGWDEQYF
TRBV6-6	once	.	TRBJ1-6	TGTGCCAGCAGTTACACAGGGAATAATTCACCCCTCCACTTT	CASSYTGNNSPLHF
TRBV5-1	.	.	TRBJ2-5	TGCGCCAGCAGCTTGGTCGGGAGAGGGGAGACCCAGTACTTC	CASSLVGRGETQYF
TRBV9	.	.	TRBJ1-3	TGTGCCAGCAGCGTAGGGGGCCAGGAGGGAAACACCATATATTTT	CASSVGGQEGNTIYF
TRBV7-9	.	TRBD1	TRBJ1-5	TGTGCCAGCAGCTTAGGAGGGACAGGGAATCAGCCCCAGCATTTT	CASSLGGTGNQPQHF
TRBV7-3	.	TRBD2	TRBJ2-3	TGTGCCAGCAGCTTATTAGCGGGGGAAGTAGATACGCAGTATTTT	CASSLLAGEVDTQYF
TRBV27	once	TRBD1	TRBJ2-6	TGTGCCAGCAGTTTATCTGGGACAGCTGGGGCCAACGTCCTGACTTTC	CASSLSGTAGANVLTF
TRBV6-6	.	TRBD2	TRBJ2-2	TGTGCCAGCAGCCCTCCCACTAGCGGGAGTGCCGGGGAGCTGTTTTTT	CASSPPTSGSAGELFF
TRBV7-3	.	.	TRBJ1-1	TGTGCCAGCAGCTTTGACAACTCGCCGAACACTGAAGCTTTCTTT	CASSFDNSPNTEAFF
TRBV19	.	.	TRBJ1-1	TGTGCCAGTAGTGACCGGGGGGGGACTGAAGCTTTCTTT	CASSDRGGTEAFF
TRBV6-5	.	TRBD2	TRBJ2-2	TGTGCCAGCAGTCAGCCGGGACTAGGAGCCGGGGAGCTGTTTTTT	CASSQPGLGAGELFF